Described below is a single T cell receptor (beta chain) sequence and its context. Its antigen is not identified. The sample belongs to a study of cytomegalovirus exposure and HLA in healthy donors. Regarding the study as a whole: Cytomegalovirus association was assigned to about 150 TCR beta chains. 16,951 TCR beta sequences were associated with HLA alleles at 0.05 false discovery rate in a later analysis. In most subjects, TCR beta sequences reportedly gave accurate predictions of HLA-A and HLA-B alleles.

The study ran its PCR with 60 Vbeta and 13 Jbeta primers. Profiled with immunoSEQ multiplex PCR; TCRdb holds only in-frame clones, not every one. The sample shows fewer than 150,000 clones, 60% to 80% of them seen only once. Germline V gene data show CDR1 as MGHRA and CDR2 as YSYEKL. Between the trimmed V and J ends, which lost 4 bases and 6 bases, there was a span of 15 bases. This CDR3 contains 15 residues. The chain joins TRBV4-1 to TRBJ2-2; D perhaps matches TRBD1 (6 bases). This clonotype was obtained from a woman aged 25 to 39 in good health and CMV-seronegative. Input material: PBMCs. CDR3 region: CASSPEQGFAGELFF. Written as DNA, the CDR3 is TGCGCCAGCAGCCCGGAACAGGGTTTCGCCGGGGAGCTGTTTTTT.